Described below is a single T cell receptor (beta chain) sequence and its context. This clonotype was found a few times. The antigen it recognizes is unknown. Base qualities were left out, and no much larger clone turns up one base away. Deletion took 7 bases off V and 8 bases off J, with a span of 17 bases between the germline ends. Sequences MGHRA (CDR1) and YSYEKL (CDR2) are obtained from the germline V gene. Measured from the cysteine to the phenylalanine, the CDR3 is 13 residues long. Left in the record is the CDR3 DNA by itself, 39 bases read in frame from the first base. The record originates from a study of T-cell memory formation after mild COVID-19 (dated by TCRdb to the early 2020s). Study-wide context: Most TCR sequence clusters were specific to one of the two donors. In two donors, T-cell clones that expanded and contracted after mild COVID-19 were followed by sequencing TCRalpha and TCRbeta repertoires longitudinally. Two young, previously healthy adult volunteers made up the cohort, one male and one female.

Ficoll-Paque density gradient centrifugation was the method used to isolate PBMCs. Paper-wide results and their limitations: Only a couple of mild cases were covered by the study, and larger cohorts that include severe cases with pre-infection samples were considered necessary. Some responding clones were detected in pre-infection memory, suggesting pre-existing cross-reactive memory T cells joined the SARS-CoV-2 response. Contracting CD4+ clones were located mainly in the CM and EM memory subsets, whereas CD8+ clones were found to be enriched in EMRA. SARS-CoV-2 specificity was not confirmed for the second-wave clones peaking on day 37. Clones that contracted from day 15 to 85 showed balanced CD4/CD8 phenotypes, whereas a second wave of clones that expanded from day 15 to 37 leaned towards CD4+.

For sequencing, an Illumina NovaSeq 6000 was employed. cDNA libraries for TCRalpha and TCRbeta were prepared by 5'RACE using constant-segment primers, with sample barcodes and unique molecular identifiers added. Trizol reagent was used to extract RNA from every sample. Amplification of the libraries took two PCR steps, and the second step added a second sample barcode plus Illumina TruSeq adapters. The libraries were sequenced on an Illumina NovaSeq using 2 x 150 bp paired-end reads. The original methods were these. Demultiplexing of reads and collapsing into UMI-guided consensus sequences were performed with migec v1.2.7. Using mixcr v2.1.11, UMI consensuses were aligned to TRA and TRB V and J templates and then assembled into clonotypes. A clonotype was counted as expanded or contracted only when both edgeR and NoisET called the clonotype significant, with the noise models trained on biological replicates. For edgeR calls, the thresholds were a false discovery rate-adjusted p below 0.01 and a log2 fold-change of 1. PCA with hierarchical clustering of max-normalized trajectories of the 1000 most abundant clonotypes was used as exploratory dynamics analysis. Separately sequenced CD4+ and CD8+ repertoires were used to assign a CD4 or CD8 phenotype to each responding clone. The public reads were reanalyzed by TCRdb: fastp trimming at Q25, MiXCR alignment, in-frame beta chains only. A single entry per CDR3 protein holds the most common genes and DNA from its merged rows. The V and J calls shown here were made by TCRdb, not taken from the authors' results. The sample data list about 180,000 distinct CDR3 sequences, and about 18% of these were observed just once. The ten biggest clones cover approximately 4% of the sample.

The sequencing input was PBMCs or a T cell subset sorted from them (not recorded which). The chain is encoded by TRBV4-1 joined to TRBJ1-2; a tentative D match to TRBD1 spans 5 bases. The clonotype comes from a man aged 18 to 29 who had mild COVID-19 (a few samples of this study predate the infection). The sample titles of this study are shuffled in the database, so cell type and time point are left out; the donor was told from shared clones. The CDR3 reads CASTGGRNWGYTF. The bases read TGCGCCAGCACCGGGGGACGAAATTGGGGCTACACCTTC.